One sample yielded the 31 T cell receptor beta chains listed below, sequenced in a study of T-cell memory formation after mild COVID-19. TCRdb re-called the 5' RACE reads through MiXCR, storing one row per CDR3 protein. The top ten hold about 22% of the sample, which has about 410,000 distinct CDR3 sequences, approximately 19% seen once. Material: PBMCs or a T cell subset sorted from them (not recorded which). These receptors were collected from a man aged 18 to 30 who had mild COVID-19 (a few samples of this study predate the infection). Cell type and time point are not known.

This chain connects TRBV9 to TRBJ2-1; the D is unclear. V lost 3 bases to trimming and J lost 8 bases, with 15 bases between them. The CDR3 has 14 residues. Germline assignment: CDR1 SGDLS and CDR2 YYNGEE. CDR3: CASSALVFGDEQFF. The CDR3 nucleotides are TGTGCCAGCAGCGCGCTAGTCTTTGGCGATGAGCAGTTCTTC.

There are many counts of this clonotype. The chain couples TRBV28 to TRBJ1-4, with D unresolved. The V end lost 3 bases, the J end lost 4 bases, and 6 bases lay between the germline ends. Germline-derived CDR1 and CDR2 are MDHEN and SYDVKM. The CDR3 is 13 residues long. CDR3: CASSFIDNEKLFF. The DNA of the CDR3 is TGTGCCAGCAGTTTTATAGATAATGAAAAACTGTTTTTT.

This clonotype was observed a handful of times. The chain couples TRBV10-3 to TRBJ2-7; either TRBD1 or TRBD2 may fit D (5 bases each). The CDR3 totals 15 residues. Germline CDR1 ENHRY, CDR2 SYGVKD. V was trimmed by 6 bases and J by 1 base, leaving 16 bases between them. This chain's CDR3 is CAISAWDGSSYEQYF. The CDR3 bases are TGTGCCATCAGCGCCTGGGACGGATCTTCCTACGAGCAGTACTTC.

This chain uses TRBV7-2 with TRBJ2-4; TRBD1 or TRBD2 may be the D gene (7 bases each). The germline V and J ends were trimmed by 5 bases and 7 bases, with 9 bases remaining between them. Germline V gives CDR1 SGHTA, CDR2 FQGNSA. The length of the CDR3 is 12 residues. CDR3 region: CASSQGGNIQYF. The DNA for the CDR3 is TGTGCCAGCAGCCAGGGGGGGAACATTCAGTACTTC.

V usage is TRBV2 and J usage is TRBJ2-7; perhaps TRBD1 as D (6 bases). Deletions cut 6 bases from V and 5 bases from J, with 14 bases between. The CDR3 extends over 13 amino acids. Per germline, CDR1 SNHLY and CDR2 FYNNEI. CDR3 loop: CASSLWGPHEQYV. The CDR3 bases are TGTGCCAGCAGCCTGTGGGGGCCCCACGAGCAGTACGTC.

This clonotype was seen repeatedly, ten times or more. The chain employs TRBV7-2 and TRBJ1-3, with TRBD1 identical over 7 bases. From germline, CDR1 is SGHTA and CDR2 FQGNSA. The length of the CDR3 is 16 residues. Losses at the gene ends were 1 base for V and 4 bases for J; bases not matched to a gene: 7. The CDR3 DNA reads TGTGCCAGCAGCTTAGACGTCCCGGGACAGGGAAACACCATATATTTT. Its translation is CASSLDVPGQGNTIYF.

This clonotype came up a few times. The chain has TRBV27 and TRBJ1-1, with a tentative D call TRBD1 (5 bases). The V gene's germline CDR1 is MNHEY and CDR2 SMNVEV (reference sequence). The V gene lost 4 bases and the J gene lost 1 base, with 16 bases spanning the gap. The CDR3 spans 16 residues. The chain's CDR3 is CASSSSLGQGNTEAFF. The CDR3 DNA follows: TGTGCCAGCAGTTCCTCCCTCGGTCAGGGGAACACTGAAGCTTTCTTT.

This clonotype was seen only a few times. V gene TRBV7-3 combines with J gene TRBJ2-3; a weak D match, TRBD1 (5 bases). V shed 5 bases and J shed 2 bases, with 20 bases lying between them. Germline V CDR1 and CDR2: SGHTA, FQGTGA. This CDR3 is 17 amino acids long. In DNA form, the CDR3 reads TGTGCCAGCAGCCCCATCCCCAGGGCTGGAGACACAGATACGCAGTATTTT. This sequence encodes CASSPIPRAGDTDTQYF.

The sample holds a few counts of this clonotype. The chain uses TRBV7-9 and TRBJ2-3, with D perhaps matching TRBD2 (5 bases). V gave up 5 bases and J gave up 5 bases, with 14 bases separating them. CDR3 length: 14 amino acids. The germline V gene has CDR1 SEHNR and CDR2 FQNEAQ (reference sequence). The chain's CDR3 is CASSIREQQDTQYF. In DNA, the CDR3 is TGTGCCAGCAGCATCCGGGAACAGCAAGATACGCAGTATTTT.

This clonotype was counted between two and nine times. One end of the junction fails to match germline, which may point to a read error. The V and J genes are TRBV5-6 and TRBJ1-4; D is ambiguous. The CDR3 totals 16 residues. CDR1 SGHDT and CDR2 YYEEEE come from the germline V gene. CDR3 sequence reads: CASSPGDRPTSEKLFF. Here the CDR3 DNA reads TGTGCCAGCAGCCCCGGAGACCGTCCCACTAGTGAAAAACTGTTTTTT.

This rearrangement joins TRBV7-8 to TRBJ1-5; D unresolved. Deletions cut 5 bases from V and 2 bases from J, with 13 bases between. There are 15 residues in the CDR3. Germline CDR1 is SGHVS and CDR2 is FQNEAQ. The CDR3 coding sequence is TGTGCCAGCAGCCTAGACCGGTACGGCAATCAGCCCCAGCATTTT. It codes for CASSLDRYGNQPQHF.

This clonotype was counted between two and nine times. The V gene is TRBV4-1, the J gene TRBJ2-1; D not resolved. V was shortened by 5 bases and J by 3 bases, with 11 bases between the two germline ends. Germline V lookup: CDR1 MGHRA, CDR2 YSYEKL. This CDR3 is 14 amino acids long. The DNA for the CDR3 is TGCGCCAGCAGCGCTCAAGCGCACTACAATGAGCAGTTCTTC. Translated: CASSAQAHYNEQFF.

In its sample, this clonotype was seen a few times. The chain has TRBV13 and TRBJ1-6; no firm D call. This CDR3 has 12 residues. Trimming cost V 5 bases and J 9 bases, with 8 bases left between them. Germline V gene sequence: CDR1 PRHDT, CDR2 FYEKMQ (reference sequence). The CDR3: CASSAHVSPLHF. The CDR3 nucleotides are TGTGCCAGCAGCGCCCATGTTTCACCCCTCCACTTT.

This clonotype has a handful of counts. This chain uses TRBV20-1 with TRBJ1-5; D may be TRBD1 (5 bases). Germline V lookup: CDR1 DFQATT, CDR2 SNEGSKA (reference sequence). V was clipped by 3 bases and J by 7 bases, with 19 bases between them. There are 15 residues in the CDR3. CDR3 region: CSARDAGNRAQPQHF. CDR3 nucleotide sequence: TGCAGTGCTAGGGACGCAGGGAACCGGGCCCAGCCCCAGCATTTT.

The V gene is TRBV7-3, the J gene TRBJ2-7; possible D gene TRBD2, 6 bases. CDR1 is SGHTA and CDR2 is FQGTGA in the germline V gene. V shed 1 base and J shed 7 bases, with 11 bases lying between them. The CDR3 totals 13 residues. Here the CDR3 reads CASSLSSGREQYF. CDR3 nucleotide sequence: TGTGCCAGCAGCTTAAGCTCAGGGAGGGAGCAGTACTTC.

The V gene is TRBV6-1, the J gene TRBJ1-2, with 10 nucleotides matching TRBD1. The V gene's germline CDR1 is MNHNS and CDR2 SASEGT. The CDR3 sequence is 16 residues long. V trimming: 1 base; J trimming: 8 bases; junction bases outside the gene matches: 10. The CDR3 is CASSEGGQGGMKGYTF. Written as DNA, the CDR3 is TGTGCCAGCAGTGAAGGAGGACAGGGGGGAATGAAGGGCTACACCTTC.

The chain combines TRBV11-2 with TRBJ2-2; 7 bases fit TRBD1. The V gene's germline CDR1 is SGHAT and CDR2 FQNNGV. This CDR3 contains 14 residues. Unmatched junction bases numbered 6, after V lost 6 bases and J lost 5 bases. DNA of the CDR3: TGTGCCAGCAGTTCTTTACAGGGGACCGGGGAGCTGTTTTTT. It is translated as CASSSLQGTGELFF. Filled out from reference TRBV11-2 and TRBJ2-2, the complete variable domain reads EAGVAQSPRYKIIEKRQSVAFWCNPISGHATLYWYQQILGQGPKLLIQFQNNGVVDDSQLPKDRFSAERLKGVDSTLKIQPAKLEDSAVYLCASSSLQGTGELFFGEGSRLTVL.

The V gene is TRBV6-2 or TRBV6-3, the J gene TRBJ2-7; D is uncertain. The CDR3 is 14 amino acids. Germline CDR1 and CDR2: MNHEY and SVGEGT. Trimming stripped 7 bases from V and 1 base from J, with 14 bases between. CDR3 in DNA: TGTGCCAGCATCCCGTGGGAAGGATCCTACGAGCAGTACTTC. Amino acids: CASIPWEGSYEQYF.

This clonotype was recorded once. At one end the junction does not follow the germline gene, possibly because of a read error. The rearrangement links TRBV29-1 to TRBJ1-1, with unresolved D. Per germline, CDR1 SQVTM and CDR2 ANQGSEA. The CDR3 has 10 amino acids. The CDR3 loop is CSSYHIEDFF. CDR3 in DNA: TGCAGCTCTTACCATATTGAAGATTTCTTT. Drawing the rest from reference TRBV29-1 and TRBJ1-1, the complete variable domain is SAVISQKPSRDICQRGTSLTIQCQVDSQVTMMFWYRQQPGQSLTLIATANQGSEATYESGFVIDKFPISRPNLTFSTLTVSNMSPEDSSIYLCSSYHIEDFFGQGTRLTVV.

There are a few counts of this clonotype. Written as DNA, the CDR3 is TGTGCCAGCAGCGAAAGACAGGGGTACACCGGGGAGCTGTTTTTT. This encodes CASSERQGYTGELFF. The chain employs TRBV7-8 and TRBJ2-2; 8 nucleotides match TRBD1. There are 15 residues in the CDR3. V trimming: 5 bases; J trimming: 3 bases; junction bases outside the gene matches: 5. Germline CDR1 reads SGHVS; CDR2 reads FQNEAQ.

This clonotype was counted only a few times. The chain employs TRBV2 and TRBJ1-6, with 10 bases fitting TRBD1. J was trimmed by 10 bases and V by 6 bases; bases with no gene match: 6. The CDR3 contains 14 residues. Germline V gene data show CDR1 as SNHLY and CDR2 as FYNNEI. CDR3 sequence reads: CASRGDRGNSPLHF. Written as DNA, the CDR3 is TGTGCCAGCAGGGGGGACAGGGGAAACTCACCCCTCCACTTT.

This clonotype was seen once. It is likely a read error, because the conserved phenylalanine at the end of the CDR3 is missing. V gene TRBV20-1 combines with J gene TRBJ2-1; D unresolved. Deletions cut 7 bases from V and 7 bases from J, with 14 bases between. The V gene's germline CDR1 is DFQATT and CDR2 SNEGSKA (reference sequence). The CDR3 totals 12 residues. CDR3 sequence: CSGSPQGNEQFL. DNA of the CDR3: TGCAGTGGTAGCCCACAAGGGAATGAGCAGTTCTTA.

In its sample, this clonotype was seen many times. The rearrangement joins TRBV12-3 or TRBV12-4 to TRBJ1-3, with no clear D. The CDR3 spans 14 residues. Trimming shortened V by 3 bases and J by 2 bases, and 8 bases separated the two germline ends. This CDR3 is CASSFSGPGNTIYF. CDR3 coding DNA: TGTGCCAGCAGTTTTTCCGGCCCTGGAAACACCATATATTTT.

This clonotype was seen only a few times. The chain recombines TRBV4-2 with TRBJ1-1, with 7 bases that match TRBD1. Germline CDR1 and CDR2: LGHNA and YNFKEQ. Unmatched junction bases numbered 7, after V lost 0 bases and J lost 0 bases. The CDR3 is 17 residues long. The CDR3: CASSQDGKGAMNTEAFF. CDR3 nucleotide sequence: TGTGCCAGCAGCCAAGATGGAAAGGGGGCCATGAACACTGAAGCTTTCTTT.

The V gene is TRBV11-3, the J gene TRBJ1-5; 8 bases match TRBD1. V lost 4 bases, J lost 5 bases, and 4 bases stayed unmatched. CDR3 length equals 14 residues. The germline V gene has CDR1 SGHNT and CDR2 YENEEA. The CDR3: CASSSTGVDQPQHF. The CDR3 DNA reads TGTGCCAGCAGCTCGACAGGGGTTGATCAGCCCCAGCATTTT.

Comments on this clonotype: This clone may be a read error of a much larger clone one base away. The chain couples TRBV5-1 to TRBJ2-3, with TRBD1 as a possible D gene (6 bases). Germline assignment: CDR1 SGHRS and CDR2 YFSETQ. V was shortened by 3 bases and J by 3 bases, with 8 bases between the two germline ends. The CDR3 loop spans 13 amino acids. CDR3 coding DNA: TGCGCCAGCAGCTGGACAGAGACAGATACGCAGTATTTT. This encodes CASSWTETDTQYF.

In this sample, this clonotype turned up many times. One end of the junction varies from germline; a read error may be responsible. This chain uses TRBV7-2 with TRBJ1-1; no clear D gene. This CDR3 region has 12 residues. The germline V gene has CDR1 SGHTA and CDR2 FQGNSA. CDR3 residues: CASSLGYTEAFF. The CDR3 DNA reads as TGTGCCAGCAGTTTAGGATACACTGAAGCTTTCTTT.

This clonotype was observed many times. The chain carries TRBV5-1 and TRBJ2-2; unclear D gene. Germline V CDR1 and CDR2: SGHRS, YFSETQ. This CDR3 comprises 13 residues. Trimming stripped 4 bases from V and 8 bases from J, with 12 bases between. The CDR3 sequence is CASSPQGSGELFF. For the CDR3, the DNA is TGCGCCAGCAGCCCCCAAGGGTCGGGGGAGCTGTTTTTT. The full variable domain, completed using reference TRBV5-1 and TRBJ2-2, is KAGVTQTPRYLIKTRGQQVTLSCSPISGHRSVSWYQQTPGQGLQFLFEYFSETQRNKGNFPGRFSGRQFSNSRSEMNVSTLELGDSALYLCASSPQGSGELFFGEGSRLTVL.

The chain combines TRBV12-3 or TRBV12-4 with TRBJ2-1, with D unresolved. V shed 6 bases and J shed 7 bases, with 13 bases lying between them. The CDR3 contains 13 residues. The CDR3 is CASRSEIGNEQFF. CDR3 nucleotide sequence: TGTGCCAGCAGGTCCGAAATTGGGAATGAGCAGTTCTTC.

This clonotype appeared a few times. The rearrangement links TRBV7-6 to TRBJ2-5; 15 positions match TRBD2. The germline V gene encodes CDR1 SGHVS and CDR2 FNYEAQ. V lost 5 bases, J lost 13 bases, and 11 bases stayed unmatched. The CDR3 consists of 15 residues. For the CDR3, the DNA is TGTGCCAGCAGCCCCTACGGACTAGCGGGGGGGCCCGGGTACTTC. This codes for CASSPYGLAGGPGYF.

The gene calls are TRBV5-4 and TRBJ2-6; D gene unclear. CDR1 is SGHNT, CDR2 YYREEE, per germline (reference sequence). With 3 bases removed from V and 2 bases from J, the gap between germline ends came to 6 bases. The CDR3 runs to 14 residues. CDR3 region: CASSSPTGANVLTF. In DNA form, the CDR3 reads TGTGCCAGCAGCTCACCTACTGGGGCCAACGTCCTGACTTTC.